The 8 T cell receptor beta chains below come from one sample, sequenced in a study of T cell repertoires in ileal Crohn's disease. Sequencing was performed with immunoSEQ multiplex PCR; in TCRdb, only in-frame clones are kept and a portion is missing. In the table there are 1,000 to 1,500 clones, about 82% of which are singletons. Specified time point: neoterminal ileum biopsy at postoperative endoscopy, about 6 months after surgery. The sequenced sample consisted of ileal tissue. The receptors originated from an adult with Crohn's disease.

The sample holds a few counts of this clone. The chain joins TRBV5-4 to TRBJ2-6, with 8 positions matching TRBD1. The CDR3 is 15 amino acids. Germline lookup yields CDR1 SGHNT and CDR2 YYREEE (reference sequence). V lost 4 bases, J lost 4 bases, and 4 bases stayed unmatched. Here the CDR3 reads CASSGQGPGANVLTF. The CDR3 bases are TGTGCCAGCAGCGGACAGGGTCCCGGGGCCAACGTCCTGACTTTC. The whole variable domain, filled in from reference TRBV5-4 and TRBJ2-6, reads ETGVTQSPTHLIKTRGQQVTLRCSSQSGHNTVSWYQQALGQGPQFIFQYYREEENGRGNFPPRFSGLQFPNYSSELNVNALELDDSALYLCASSGQGPGANVLTFGAGSRLTVL.

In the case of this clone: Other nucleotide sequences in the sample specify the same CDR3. The CDR3 DNA reads TGTGCCAGCAAGACGGGGTCTGGAAACACCATATATTTT. It codes for CASKTGSGNTIYF. The rearrangement joins TRBV19 to TRBJ1-3; D unclear. Germline CDR1 LNHDA, CDR2 SQIVND (reference sequence). Trimming took 9 bases from V and 1 from J, leaving 10 bases between them. This CDR3 is 13 amino acids long.

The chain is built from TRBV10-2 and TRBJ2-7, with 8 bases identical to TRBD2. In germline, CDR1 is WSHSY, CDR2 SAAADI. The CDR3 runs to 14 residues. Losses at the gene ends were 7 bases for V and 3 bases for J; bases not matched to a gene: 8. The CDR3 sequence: CASTSPSGGYEQYF. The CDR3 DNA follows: TGCGCCAGCACCTCTCCGAGCGGGGGCTACGAGCAGTACTTC.

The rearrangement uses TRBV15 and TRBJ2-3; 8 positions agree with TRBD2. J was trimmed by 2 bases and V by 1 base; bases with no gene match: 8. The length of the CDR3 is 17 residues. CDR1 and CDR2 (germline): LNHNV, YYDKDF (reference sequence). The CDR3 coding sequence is TGTGCCACCAGCAGAGCGGGGGGGCCCTCCCACACAGATACGCAGTATTTT. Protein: CATSRAGGPSHTDTQYF.

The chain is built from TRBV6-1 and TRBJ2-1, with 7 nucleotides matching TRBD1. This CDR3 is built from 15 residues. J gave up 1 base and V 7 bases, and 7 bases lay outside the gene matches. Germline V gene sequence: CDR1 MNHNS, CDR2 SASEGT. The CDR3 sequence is CASITSTGSYNEQFF. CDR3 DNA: TGTGCCAGCATTACCTCGACAGGGTCCTACAATGAGCAGTTCTTC.

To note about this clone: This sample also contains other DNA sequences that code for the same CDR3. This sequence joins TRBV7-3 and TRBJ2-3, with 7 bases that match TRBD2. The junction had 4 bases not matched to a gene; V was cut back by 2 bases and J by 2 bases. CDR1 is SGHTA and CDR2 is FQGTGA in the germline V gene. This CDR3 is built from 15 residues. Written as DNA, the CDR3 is TGTGCCAGCAGCTTAGGCGGGGGACCCACAGATACGCAGTATTTT. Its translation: CASSLGGGPTDTQYF.

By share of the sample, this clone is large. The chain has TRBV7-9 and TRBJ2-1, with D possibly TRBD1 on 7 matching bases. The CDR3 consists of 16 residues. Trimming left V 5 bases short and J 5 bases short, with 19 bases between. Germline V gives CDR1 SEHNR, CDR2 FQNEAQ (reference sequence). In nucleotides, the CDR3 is TGTGCCAGCAGCCGCGGGGACAGTCCACGCGACAATGAGCAGTTCTTC. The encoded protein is CASSRGDSPRDNEQFF.

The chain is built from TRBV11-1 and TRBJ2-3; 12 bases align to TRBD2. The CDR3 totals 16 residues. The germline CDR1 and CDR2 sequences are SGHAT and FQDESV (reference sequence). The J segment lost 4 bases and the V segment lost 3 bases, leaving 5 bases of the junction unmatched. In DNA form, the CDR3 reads TGTGCCAGCAGCTTTTTGACTAGCGGGGGCGCAGATACGCAGTATTTT. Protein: CASSFLTSGGADTQYF.